Listed here is a single T cell receptor beta chain. The CDR3 sequence is 14 residues long. Looked up from germline, CDR1 is SGHAT and CDR2 is FQNNGV. Losses at the gene ends were 4 bases for V and 7 bases for J; bases not matched to a gene: 3. The data were produced by immunoSEQ multiplex PCR, yet TCRdb's version contains in-frame clones alone and is incomplete. The sample records 75,000 to 100,000 clones, over 75% being singletons. This record belongs to a study of T cell changes during pregnancy in multiple sclerosis. Material: peripheral blood, obtained in the second trimester of pregnancy. The origin of this receptor is a female donor in good health, enrolled as a control in a pregnancy study. V usage is TRBV11-2 and J usage is TRBJ1-4; 10 bases agree with TRBD1. In DNA form, the CDR3 reads TGTGCCAGCAGCTCGGACAGGGGGAGTGAAAAACTGTTTTTT. Translated: CASSSDRGSEKLFF.